The 10 T cell receptor beta chains listed next were all sequenced from one sample in a study of T cell responses to AZD1222 COVID-19 vaccine. TCRdb's copy holds only in-frame clones and misses some; the assay was immunoSEQ multiplex PCR. The sample lists about 140,000 clones, around 89% occurring once. This specimen was peripheral blood, taken on day 0 of AZD1222 vaccination. These receptors were collected from an adult in good health.

The chain recombines TRBV6-5 with TRBJ2-5; D remains unclear. The CDR3 runs 13 residues. Germline V gene lookup returns CDR1 MNHEY and CDR2 SVGAGI. V lost 4 bases, J lost 9 bases, and 15 bases lay in between. The CDR3 DNA sequence: TGTGCCAGCAGTTCCCAGGTTCGGTGGTCCCAGTACTTC. Translated, it gives CASSSQVRWSQYF.

This clone was observed once. This chain links TRBV6-5 with TRBJ1-5; 10 bases agree with TRBD1. CDR1 and CDR2 from the germline V gene are MNHEY and SVGAGI. Trimming took 8 bases from V and 7 from J; bases not matched to a gene: 11. There are 15 residues in the CDR3. The CDR3 spells CASSLGQGVGQPQHF. The DNA of the CDR3 is TGTGCCAGCTCCCTAGGACAGGGGGTGGGACAGCCCCAGCATTTT.

This clone was seen more than once but under ten times. The chain uses TRBV7-6 and TRBJ1-4, with D possibly TRBD1 on 5 matching bases. The V end was cut by 2 bases, the J end by 3 bases, with 13 bases between. This CDR3 has 16 amino acids. From germline, CDR1 is SGHVS and CDR2 FNYEAQ. CDR3 residues: CASSLLQGPPNEKLFF. As DNA, the CDR3 is TGTGCCAGCAGCTTATTGCAGGGCCCCCCTAATGAAAAACTGTTTTTT.

This sequence joins TRBV2 and TRBJ1-4; maybe TRBD1 (6 bases). The length of the CDR3 is 15 residues. CDR1 and CDR2 from the germline V gene are SNHLY and FYNNEI. The V end was cut by 6 bases, the J end by 2 bases, with 13 bases between. The CDR3 is CASSANQGTNEKLFF. The CDR3 coding sequence is TGTGCCAGCAGCGCTAATCAGGGGACTAATGAAAAACTGTTTTTT.

The rearrangement links TRBV6-2 or TRBV6-3 to TRBJ2-7; a weak D match, TRBD2 (8 bases). The CDR3 runs to 15 residues. V lost 5 bases, J lost 3 bases, and 17 bases lay in between. Germline CDR1 MNHEY, CDR2 SVGEGT. CDR3 bases: TGTGCCAGCAGTCCAGACAGGGCGGGGGGCTACGAGCAGTACTTC. Protein sequence: CASSPDRAGGYEQYF.

This chain joins TRBV2 and TRBJ1-1; tentative D call: TRBD1 (6 bases). The germline CDR1 and CDR2 sequences are SNHLY and FYNNEI. This CDR3 has 10 amino acids. The V and J ends lost 9 bases and 6 bases respectively, with 8 bases between them. The CDR3 spells CARRQAEAFF. The CDR3 DNA reads TGTGCCAGAAGACAGGCTGAAGCTTTCTTT.

This rearrangement joins TRBV10-1 to TRBJ1-2; D is unclear. CDR3 size: 15 residues. V dropped 3 bases and J dropped 8 bases, with 19 bases sitting between them. The germline gives CDR1 WNHNN, CDR2 SYGVQD (reference sequence). The chain's CDR3 is CASSDNRSHKGGYTF. The CDR3 bases are TGCGCCAGCAGTGATAACAGATCACACAAAGGGGGCTACACCTTC.

This chain uses TRBV19 with TRBJ2-1, with D perhaps matching TRBD2 (7 bases). Trimming pared 5 bases from V and 5 bases from J, leaving 13 bases between. This CDR3 is built from 14 residues. Germline lookup yields CDR1 LNHDA and CDR2 SQIVND (reference sequence). CDR3 bases: TGTGCCAGTAGTCCGGGGGGCCTTAACAATGAGCAGTTCTTC. Translated: CASSPGGLNNEQFF.

This rearrangement joins TRBV19 to TRBJ2-1; 7 nucleotides align to TRBD2. Germline CDR1 reads LNHDA; CDR2 reads SQIVND (reference sequence). This CDR3 is built from 14 residues. V trimming: 5 bases; J trimming: 0 bases; junction bases outside the gene matches: 1. The CDR3 region has the DNA TGTGCCAGTAGTCGACTAGCCTCCTACAATGAGCAGTTCTTC. This encodes CASSRLASYNEQFF. Full variable domain (outside the CDR3, taken from reference TRBV19 and TRBJ2-1): DGGITQSPKYLFRKEGQNVTLSCEQNLNHDAMYWYRQDPGQGLRLIYYSQIVNDFQKGDIAEGYSVSREKKESFPLTVTSAQKNPTAFYLCASSRLASYNEQFFGPGTRLTVL.

This clone turned up a few times. The chain has TRBV19 and TRBJ1-5; 7 positions match TRBD1. The V gene's germline CDR1 is LNHDA and CDR2 SQIVND (reference sequence). The CDR3 consists of 17 residues. The V and J ends lost 5 bases and 5 bases, in that order; junction bases with no gene match: 15. CDR3 residues: CASSVPTAQGPYQPQHF. In DNA, the CDR3 is TGTGCCAGTAGTGTACCTACCGCACAGGGGCCGTATCAGCCCCAGCATTTT.